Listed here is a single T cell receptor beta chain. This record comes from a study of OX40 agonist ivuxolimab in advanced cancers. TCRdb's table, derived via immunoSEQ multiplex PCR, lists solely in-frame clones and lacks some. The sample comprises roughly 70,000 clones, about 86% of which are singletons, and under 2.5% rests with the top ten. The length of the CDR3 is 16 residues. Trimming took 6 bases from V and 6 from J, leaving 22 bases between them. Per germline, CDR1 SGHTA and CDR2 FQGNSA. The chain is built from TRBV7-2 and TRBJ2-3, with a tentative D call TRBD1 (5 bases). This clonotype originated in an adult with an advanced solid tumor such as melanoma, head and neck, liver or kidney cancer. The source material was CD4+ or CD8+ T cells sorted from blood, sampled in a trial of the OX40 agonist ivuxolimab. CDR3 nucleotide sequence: TGTGCCAGCAGTTTATACAGGCTGGATAATTCGGATACGCAGTATTTT. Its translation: CASSLYRLDNSDTQYF.